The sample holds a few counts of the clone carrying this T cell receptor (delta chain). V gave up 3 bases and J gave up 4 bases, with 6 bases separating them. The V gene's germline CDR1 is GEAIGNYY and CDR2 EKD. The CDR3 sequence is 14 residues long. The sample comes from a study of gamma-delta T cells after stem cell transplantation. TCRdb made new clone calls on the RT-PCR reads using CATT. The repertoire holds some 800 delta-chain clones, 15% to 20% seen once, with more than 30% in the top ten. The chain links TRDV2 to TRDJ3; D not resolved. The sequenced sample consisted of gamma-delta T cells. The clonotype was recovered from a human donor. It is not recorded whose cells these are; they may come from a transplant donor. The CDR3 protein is CACDALWDTRQMFF. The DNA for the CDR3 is TGTGCCTGTGACGCGTTATGGGACACCCGACAGATGTTTTTC.